This T cell receptor (beta chain) was captured by sequencing in a study of shared clonotypes between healthy human individuals. TCRdb's table, derived via immunoSEQ multiplex PCR, lists solely in-frame clones and lacks some. The sample holds about 1.5 million clones, 95% to 99% seen once. V lost 4 bases and J lost 3, with 6 bases in between. The CDR3 totals 13 residues. The germline CDR1 and CDR2 sequences are MDHEN and SYDVKM. In its sample, this clone was seen once. Sequencing was carried out using naive CD4+ T cells sorted from blood. As for subset: CD45RA+ positively selected. The chain uses TRBV28 and TRBJ1-4; D remains ambiguous. The clonotype originates from a man younger than 40 in good health. The CDR3 loop reads CASSSGANEKLFF. CDR3 DNA: TGTGCCAGCAGTTCCGGGGCTAATGAAAAACTGTTTTTT.